This T cell receptor (beta chain) was found in a study of shared clonotypes between healthy human individuals. The data were produced by immunoSEQ multiplex PCR, yet TCRdb's version contains in-frame clones alone and is incomplete. This table holds 700,000 to 950,000 clones, approximately 97% found once. Naive-designated CD8 cells lacked CD45RO, were positively enriched for CCR7, and omitted terminally differentiated effector memory CD45RA+ cells. The CDR3 loop spans 11 amino acids. The germline CDR1 and CDR2 sequences are GTSNPN and SVGIG (reference sequence). V shed 1 base and J shed 6 bases, with 4 bases lying between them. The count of this clone is one.

The sequence was obtained from a man aged 25-40 years in good health. The chain couples TRBV30 to TRBJ2-1; D is unclear. The source material was naive CD8+ T cells sorted from blood. CDR3 nucleotides: TGTGCCTGGAGTGAGCTCAATGAGCAGTTCTTC. The encoded protein is CAWSELNEQFF.